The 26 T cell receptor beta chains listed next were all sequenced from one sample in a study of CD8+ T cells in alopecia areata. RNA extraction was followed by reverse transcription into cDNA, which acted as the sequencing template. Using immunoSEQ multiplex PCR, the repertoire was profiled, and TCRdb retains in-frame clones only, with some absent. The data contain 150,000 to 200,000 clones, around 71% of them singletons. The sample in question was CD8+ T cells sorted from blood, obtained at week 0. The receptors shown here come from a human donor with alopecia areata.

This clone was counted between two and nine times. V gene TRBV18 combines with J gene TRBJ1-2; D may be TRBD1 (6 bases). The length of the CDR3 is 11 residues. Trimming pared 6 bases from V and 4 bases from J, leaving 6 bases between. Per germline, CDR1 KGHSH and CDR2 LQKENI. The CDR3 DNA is TGTGCCAGCTCGGACAGCTATGGCTACACCTTC. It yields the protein CASSDSYGYTF.

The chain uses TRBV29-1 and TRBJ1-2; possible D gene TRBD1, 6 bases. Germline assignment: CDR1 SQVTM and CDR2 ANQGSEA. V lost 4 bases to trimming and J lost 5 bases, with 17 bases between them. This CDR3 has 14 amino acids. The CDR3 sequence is CSVVLNRDWYGYTF. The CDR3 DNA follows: TGCAGCGTTGTCCTGAACAGGGATTGGTATGGCTACACCTTC.

The CDR3 DNA is TGTGCCACCAGCAGAGAGGGCCCCGCAGATACGCAGTATTTT. Translation gives CATSREGPADTQYF. The V gene is TRBV15, the J gene TRBJ2-3; no clear D. This CDR3 spans 14 amino acids. Germline CDR1 and CDR2: LNHNV and YYDKDF (reference sequence). V gave up 0 bases and J gave up 4 bases, with 8 bases separating them.

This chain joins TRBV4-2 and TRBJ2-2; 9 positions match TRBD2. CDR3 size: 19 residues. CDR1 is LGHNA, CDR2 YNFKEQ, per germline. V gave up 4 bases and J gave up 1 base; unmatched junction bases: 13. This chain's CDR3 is CASSPTRPAGGRNTGELFF. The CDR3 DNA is TGTGCCAGCAGCCCGACCCGACCAGCGGGGGGACGGAACACCGGGGAGCTGTTTTTT.

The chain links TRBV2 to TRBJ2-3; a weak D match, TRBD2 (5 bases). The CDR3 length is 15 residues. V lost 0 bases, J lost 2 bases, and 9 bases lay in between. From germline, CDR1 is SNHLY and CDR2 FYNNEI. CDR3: CASSEARTATDTQYF. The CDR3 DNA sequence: TGTGCCAGCAGTGAAGCTAGGACTGCCACAGATACGCAGTATTTT.

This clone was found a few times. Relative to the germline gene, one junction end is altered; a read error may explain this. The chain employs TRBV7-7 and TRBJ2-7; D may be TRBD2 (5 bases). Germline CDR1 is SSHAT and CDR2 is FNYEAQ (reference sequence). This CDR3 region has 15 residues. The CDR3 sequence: CASSLDETGIYEQYF. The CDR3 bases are TGTGCTAGCAGCTTAGACGAGACGGGGATCTACGAGCAGTACTTC.

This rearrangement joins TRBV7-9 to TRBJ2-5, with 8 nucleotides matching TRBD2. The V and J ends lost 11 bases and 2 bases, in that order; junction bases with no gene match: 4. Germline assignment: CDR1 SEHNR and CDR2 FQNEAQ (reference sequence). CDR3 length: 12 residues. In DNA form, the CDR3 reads TGTGCCGCCGGGGGGGCACAAGAGACCCAGTACTTC. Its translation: CAAGGAQETQYF. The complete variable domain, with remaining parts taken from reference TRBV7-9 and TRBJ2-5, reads DTGVSQNPRHKITKRGQNVTFRCDPISEHNRLYWYRQTLGQGPEFLTYFQNEAQLEKSRLLSDRFSAERPKGSFSTLEIQRTEQGDSAMYLCAAGGAQETQYFGPGTRLLVL.

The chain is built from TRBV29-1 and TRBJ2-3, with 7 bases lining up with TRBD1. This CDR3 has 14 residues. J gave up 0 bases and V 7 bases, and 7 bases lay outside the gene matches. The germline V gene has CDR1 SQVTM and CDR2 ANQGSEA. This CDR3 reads CSARDSPSTDTQYF. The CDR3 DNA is TGCAGCGCCCGGGACAGCCCAAGCACAGATACGCAGTATTTT.

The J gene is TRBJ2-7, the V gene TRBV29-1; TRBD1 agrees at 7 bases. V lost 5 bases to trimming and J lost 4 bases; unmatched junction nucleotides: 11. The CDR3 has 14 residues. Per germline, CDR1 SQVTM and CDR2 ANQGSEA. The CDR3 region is CSVRQGPRYYEQYF. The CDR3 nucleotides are TGCAGCGTTCGACAGGGTCCGAGGTATTACGAGCAGTACTTC.

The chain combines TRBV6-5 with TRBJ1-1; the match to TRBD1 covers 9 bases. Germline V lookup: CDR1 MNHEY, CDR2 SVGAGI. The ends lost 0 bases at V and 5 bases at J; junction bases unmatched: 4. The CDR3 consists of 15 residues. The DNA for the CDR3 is TGTGCCAGCAGTTACTCGGACAGGGGACGGACTGAAGCTTTCTTT. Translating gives CASSYSDRGRTEAFF.

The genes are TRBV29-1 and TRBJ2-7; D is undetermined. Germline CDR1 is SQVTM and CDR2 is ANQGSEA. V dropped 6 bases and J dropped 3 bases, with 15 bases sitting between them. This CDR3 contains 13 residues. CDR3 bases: TGCAGCGTAGGTTCTGGCCAGGACTACGAGCAGTACTTC. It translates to CSVGSGQDYEQYF.

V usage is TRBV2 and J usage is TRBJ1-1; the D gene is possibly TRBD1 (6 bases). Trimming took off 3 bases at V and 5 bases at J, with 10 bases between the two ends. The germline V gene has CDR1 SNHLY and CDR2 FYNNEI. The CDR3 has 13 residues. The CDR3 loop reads CASSERGDTEAFF. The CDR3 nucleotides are TGTGCCAGCAGTGAGAGGGGGGATACTGAAGCTTTCTTT.

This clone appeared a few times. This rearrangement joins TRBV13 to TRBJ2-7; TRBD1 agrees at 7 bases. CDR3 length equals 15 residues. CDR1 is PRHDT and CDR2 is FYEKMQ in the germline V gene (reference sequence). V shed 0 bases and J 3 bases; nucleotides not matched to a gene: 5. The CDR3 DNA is TGTGCCAGCAGCTTAGGAGGGGGCCAGGACTACGAGCAGTACTTC. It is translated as CASSLGGGQDYEQYF.

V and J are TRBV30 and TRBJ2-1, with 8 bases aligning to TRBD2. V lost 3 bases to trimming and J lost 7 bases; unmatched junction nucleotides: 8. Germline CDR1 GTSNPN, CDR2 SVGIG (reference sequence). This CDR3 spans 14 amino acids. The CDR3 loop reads CAWRERLASNEQFF. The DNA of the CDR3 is TGTGCCTGGAGAGAACGACTAGCGTCGAATGAGCAGTTCTTC.

The CDR3 region has the DNA TGTGCCTGGAGTGTACGGGGACAGGCCCATGATTCACCCCTCCACTTT. It translates to CAWSVRGQAHDSPLHF. V gene TRBV30 combines with J gene TRBJ1-6; 8 bases are a match to TRBD1. CDR1 and CDR2 from the germline V gene are GTSNPN and SVGIG (reference sequence). This CDR3 is 16 amino acids long. V gave up 0 bases and J gave up 8 bases; unmatched junction bases: 9.

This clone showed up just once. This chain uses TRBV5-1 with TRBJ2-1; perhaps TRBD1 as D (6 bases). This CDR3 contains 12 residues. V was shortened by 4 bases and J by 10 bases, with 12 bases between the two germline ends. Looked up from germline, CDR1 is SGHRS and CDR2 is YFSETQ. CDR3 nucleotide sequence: TGCGCCAGCAGCGTCGAACAGGGAGAGCAGTTCTTC. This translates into CASSVEQGEQFF.

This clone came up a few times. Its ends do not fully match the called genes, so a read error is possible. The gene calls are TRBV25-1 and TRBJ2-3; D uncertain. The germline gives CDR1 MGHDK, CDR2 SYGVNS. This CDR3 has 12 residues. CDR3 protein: CASSAHRAAKVF. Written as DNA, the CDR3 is TGTGCCAGCAGTGCTCACCGGGCCGCAAAGGTTTTT.

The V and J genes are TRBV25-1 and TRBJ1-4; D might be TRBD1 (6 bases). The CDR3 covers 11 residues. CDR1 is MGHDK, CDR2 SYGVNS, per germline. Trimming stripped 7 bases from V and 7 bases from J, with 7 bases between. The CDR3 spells CASKGGEKLFF. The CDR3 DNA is TGTGCCAGCAAGGGGGGTGAAAAACTGTTTTTT.

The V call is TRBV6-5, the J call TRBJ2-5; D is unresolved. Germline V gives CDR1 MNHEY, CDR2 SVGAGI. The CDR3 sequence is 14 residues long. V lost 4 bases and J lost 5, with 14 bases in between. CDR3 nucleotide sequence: TGTGCCAGCAGTTGGAAAGCCGAAGGGGAGACCCAGTACTTC. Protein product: CASSWKAEGETQYF.

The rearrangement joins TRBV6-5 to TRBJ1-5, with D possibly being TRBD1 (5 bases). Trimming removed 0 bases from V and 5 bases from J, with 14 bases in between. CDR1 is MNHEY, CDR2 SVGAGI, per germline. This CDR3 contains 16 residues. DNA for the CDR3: TGTGCCAGCAGTTACTCGAGCGGGGGGTCGGATCAGCCCCAGCATTTT. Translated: CASSYSSGGSDQPQHF.

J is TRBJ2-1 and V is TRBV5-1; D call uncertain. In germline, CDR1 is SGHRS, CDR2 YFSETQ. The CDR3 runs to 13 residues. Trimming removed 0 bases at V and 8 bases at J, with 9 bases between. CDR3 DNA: TGCGCCAGCAGCTTGGGTGTGGTGGATGAGCAGTTCTTC. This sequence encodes CASSLGVVDEQFF.

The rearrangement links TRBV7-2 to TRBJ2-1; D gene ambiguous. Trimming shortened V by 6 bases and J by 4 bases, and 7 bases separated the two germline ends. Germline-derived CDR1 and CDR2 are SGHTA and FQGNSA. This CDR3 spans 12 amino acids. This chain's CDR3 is CASSFRYNEQFF. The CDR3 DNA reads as TGTGCCAGCAGTTTTCGTTACAATGAGCAGTTCTTC.

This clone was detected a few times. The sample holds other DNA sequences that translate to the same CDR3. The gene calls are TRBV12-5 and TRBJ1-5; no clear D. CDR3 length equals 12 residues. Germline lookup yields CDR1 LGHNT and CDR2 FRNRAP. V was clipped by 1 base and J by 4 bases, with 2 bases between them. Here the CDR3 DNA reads TGTGCTAGTGGTTTGGCTAATCAGCCCCAGCATTTT. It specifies CASGLANQPQHF.

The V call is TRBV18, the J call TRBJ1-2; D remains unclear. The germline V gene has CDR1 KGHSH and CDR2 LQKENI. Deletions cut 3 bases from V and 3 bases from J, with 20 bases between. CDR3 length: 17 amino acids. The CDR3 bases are TGTGCCAGCTCACCTACGGATGGATATCATCCCTACTATGGCTACACCTTC. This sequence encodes CASSPTDGYHPYYGYTF.

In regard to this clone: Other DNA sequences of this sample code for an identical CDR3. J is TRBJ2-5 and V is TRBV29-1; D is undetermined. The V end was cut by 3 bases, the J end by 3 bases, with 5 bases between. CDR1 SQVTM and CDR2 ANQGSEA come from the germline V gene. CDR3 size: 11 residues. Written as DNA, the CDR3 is TGCAGCGTTGATCGGGAAGAGACCCAGTACTTC. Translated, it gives CSVDREETQYF.

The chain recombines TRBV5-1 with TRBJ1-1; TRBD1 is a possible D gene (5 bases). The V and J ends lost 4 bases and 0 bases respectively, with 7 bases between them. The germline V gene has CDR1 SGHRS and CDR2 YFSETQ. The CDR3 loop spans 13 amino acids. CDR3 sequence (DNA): TGCGCCAGCAGCGGGGGGATGAACACTGAAGCTTTCTTT. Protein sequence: CASSGGMNTEAFF.